This entry lists 29 T cell receptor beta chains sequenced from one sample in a study of OX40 agonist ivuxolimab in advanced cancers. TCRdb's table, derived via immunoSEQ multiplex PCR, lists solely in-frame clones and lacks some. Of about 77,000 clones detected, around 85% appear once; the ten largest clones hold about 4.6%. The sample consisted of CD4+ or CD8+ T cells sorted from blood, taken in a trial of the OX40 agonist ivuxolimab. The receptors were sampled from an adult with an advanced solid tumor such as melanoma, head and neck, liver or kidney cancer.

This chain links TRBV7-2 with TRBJ2-1; D possibly corresponds to TRBD2 (6 bases). Germline loops: CDR1 SGHTA, CDR2 FQGNSA. V was shortened by 5 bases and J by 0 bases, with 11 bases between the two germline ends. The CDR3 runs to 15 residues. The CDR3 region is CASSPRGNSYNEQFF. In DNA, the CDR3 is TGTGCCAGCAGCCCTCGGGGGAACTCCTACAATGAGCAGTTCTTC.

The CDR3 here is CASSPAFSGELFF. Written as DNA, the CDR3 is TGTGCCAGCAGCCCTGCGTTTTCCGGGGAGCTGTTTTTT. The J gene is TRBJ2-2, the V gene TRBV5-6; unclear D gene. The germline V gene has CDR1 SGHDT and CDR2 YYEEEE. The CDR3 is 13 residues long. The V and J ends lost 4 bases and 6 bases respectively, with 10 bases between them.

This clone ranks as medium-sized. The chain is built from TRBV18 and TRBJ1-3; TRBD1 matches at 7 bases. Looked up from germline, CDR1 is KGHSH and CDR2 is LQKENI. The CDR3 spans 14 residues. V gave up 3 bases and J gave up 4 bases; unmatched junction bases: 3. The CDR3 region has the DNA TGTGCCAGCTCACCCGGGACAGAAGGAAACACCATATATTTT. Residues: CASSPGTEGNTIYF.

The J gene is TRBJ1-5, the V gene TRBV19; no firm D call. Germline-derived CDR1 and CDR2 are LNHDA and SQIVND (reference sequence). The CDR3 consists of 14 residues. V was trimmed by 0 bases and J by 9 bases, leaving 12 bases between them. The CDR3 bases are TGTGCCAGTAGTATAGATGGCAGATCAGGGCCCCAGCATTTT. Translation: CASSIDGRSGPQHF.

This clone has more than one count but fewer than ten. This chain uses TRBV5-1 with TRBJ1-4, with D tentatively TRBD1 (6 bases). Germline lookup yields CDR1 SGHRS and CDR2 YFSETQ. V was shortened by 6 bases and J by 3 bases, with 15 bases between the two germline ends. The CDR3 contains 15 residues. CDR3 region: CASTPVGTSNEKLFF. The CDR3 DNA sequence: TGCGCCAGCACCCCGGTCGGGACATCTAATGAAAAACTGTTTTTT.

This chain joins TRBV18 and TRBJ1-1, with 9 bases that match TRBD1. This CDR3 spans 15 amino acids. Germline lookup yields CDR1 KGHSH and CDR2 LQKENI. The V segment lost 1 base and the J segment 5 bases; nucleotides outside the gene matches: 5. As DNA, the CDR3 is TGTGCCAGCTCACCACGGCGACAGGGGGGAACTGAAGCTTTCTTT. The encoded protein is CASSPRRQGGTEAFF.

CDR3 sequence reads: CASSLQDRVYEQYF. The CDR3 nucleotides are TGTGCCAGCAGCTTACAGGACAGGGTCTACGAGCAGTACTTC. The gene calls are TRBV5-5 and TRBJ2-7; 8 nucleotides line up with TRBD1. With V trimmed by 2 bases and J by 3 bases, 4 bases remained unmatched. This CDR3 spans 14 amino acids. Germline V gene lookup returns CDR1 SGHKS and CDR2 YYEKEE (reference sequence).

The chain carries TRBV5-1 and TRBJ2-7, with D uncertain. The CDR3 loop spans 13 amino acids. Trimming pared 5 bases from V and 3 bases from J, leaving 12 bases between. Germline CDR1 SGHRS, CDR2 YFSETQ. In nucleotides, the CDR3 is TGCGCCAGCAGATATAAACAGAGCTACGAGCAGTACTTC. This encodes CASRYKQSYEQYF. Looking up the rest from reference TRBV5-1 and TRBJ2-7 gives the full variable domain: KAGVTQTPRYLIKTRGQQVTLSCSPISGHRSVSWYQQTPGQGLQFLFEYFSETQRNKGNFPGRFSGRQFSNSRSEMNVSTLELGDSALYLCASRYKQSYEQYFGPGTRLTVT.

The gene calls are TRBV9 and TRBJ2-5, with TRBD2 matching over 7 bases. The CDR3 loop spans 15 amino acids. Germline V lookup: CDR1 SGDLS, CDR2 YYNGEE. V was clipped by 3 bases and J by 4 bases; unmatched bases: 9. The CDR3 DNA sequence: TGTGCCAGCAGCGATGGCGGGAGCGTACTAGAGACCCAGTACTTC. Its translation: CASSDGGSVLETQYF.

This clone appeared a single time. The V and J genes are TRBV10-3 and TRBJ2-5; D might be TRBD2 (6 bases). Trimming stripped 0 bases from V and 6 bases from J, with 17 bases between. This CDR3 spans 16 amino acids. Looked up from germline, CDR1 is ENHRY and CDR2 is SYGVKD. DNA for the CDR3: TGTGCCATCAGTGAGTCGACTCCGGGGGTCTCAAAGACCCAGTACTTC. This encodes CAISESTPGVSKTQYF.

V and J are TRBV9 and TRBJ2-1, with unresolved D. V was clipped by 6 bases and J by 8 bases, with 9 bases between them. This CDR3 has 11 amino acids. Germline CDR1 reads SGDLS; CDR2 reads YYNGEE. The chain's CDR3 is CASTSSDEQFF. The CDR3 bases are TGTGCCAGCACCTCCAGCGATGAGCAGTTCTTC.

This chain connects TRBV11-2 to TRBJ2-1; D call uncertain. This CDR3 is 16 amino acids long. Trimming took off 2 bases at V and 3 bases at J, with 14 bases between the two ends. Looked up from germline, CDR1 is SGHAT and CDR2 is FQNNGV. CDR3 amino acids: CASSLLVRTGYNEQFF. DNA for the CDR3: TGTGCCAGCAGCTTATTAGTCCGGACGGGCTACAATGAGCAGTTCTTC.

The chain uses TRBV11-2 and TRBJ2-1, with TRBD2 matching over 16 bases. V was pared by 5 bases and J by 6 bases, with 4 bases of the junction left unmatched. This CDR3 spans 16 amino acids. The germline V gene has CDR1 SGHAT and CDR2 FQNNGV. The CDR3, as DNA: TGTGCCAGCAGCCTAGGGACTAGCGGGGGGGGCAATGAGCAGTTCTTC. Protein product: CASSLGTSGGGNEQFF. The variable domain in full, completed from reference TRBV11-2 and TRBJ2-1, reads EAGVAQSPRYKIIEKRQSVAFWCNPISGHATLYWYQQILGQGPKLLIQFQNNGVVDDSQLPKDRFSAERLKGVDSTLKIQPAKLEDSAVYLCASSLGTSGGGNEQFFGPGTRLTVL.

The chain carries TRBV19 and TRBJ1-2, with 8 bases fitting TRBD1. The CDR3 totals 14 residues. V lost 7 bases and J lost 8; bases outside the gene matches: 12. Germline CDR1 reads LNHDA; CDR2 reads SQIVND (reference sequence). CDR3 sequence: CASTQNGQGGGYTF. The CDR3 nucleotides read TGTGCCAGTACTCAAAACGGACAGGGCGGGGGCTACACCTTC.

CDR3 in amino acids: CASSTPSRGHTEAFF. CDR3 in DNA: TGTGCCAGTAGTACGCCCAGCAGGGGGCACACTGAAGCTTTCTTT. The chain joins TRBV19 to TRBJ1-1, with 8 bases lining up with TRBD1. The J segment lost 3 bases and the V segment lost 4 bases, leaving 7 bases of the junction unmatched. There are 15 residues in the CDR3. CDR1 and CDR2 from the germline V gene are LNHDA and SQIVND (reference sequence). The entire variable domain, with the rest obtained from reference TRBV19 and TRBJ1-1, is as follows: DGGITQSPKYLFRKEGQNVTLSCEQNLNHDAMYWYRQDPGQGLRLIYYSQIVNDFQKGDIAEGYSVSREKKESFPLTVTSAQKNPTAFYLCASSTPSRGHTEAFFGQGTRLTVV.

The V call is TRBV5-1, the J call TRBJ2-5; D unclear. The ends were cut back, 2 bases at V and 1 base at J, with 6 bases in the middle. The CDR3 spans 13 residues. The germline CDR1 and CDR2 sequences are SGHRS and YFSETQ. CDR3 sequence reads: CASSFNSQETQYF. CDR3 DNA: TGCGCCAGCAGCTTCAACAGCCAAGAGACCCAGTACTTC.

The chain is built from TRBV25-1 and TRBJ2-1, with a tentative D call TRBD2 (6 bases). V lost 8 bases, J lost 6 bases, and 17 bases lay in between. In germline, CDR1 is MGHDK, CDR2 SYGVNS. CDR3 length: 14 residues. CDR3 sequence: CASRGTPETNEQFF. In DNA, the CDR3 is TGTGCCAGCCGCGGGACGCCCGAGACCAATGAGCAGTTCTTC.

The J gene is TRBJ1-5, the V gene TRBV28; 7 nucleotides line up with TRBD1. From germline, CDR1 is MDHEN and CDR2 SYDVKM. This CDR3 comprises 14 residues. Unmatched junction bases numbered 9, after V lost 6 bases and J lost 7 bases. CDR3 DNA: TGTGCCAGCAGCGACAGGGTATTAAGGCAGCCCCAGCATTTT. The encoded protein is CASSDRVLRQPQHF.

A single count supports this clone. J is TRBJ1-3 and V is TRBV5-1; D might be TRBD1 (5 bases). The CDR3 runs to 16 residues. Germline CDR1 is SGHRS and CDR2 is YFSETQ. V lost 4 bases to trimming and J lost 0 bases, with 14 bases between them. DNA for the CDR3: TGCGCCAGCAGCGGCAGCGGGGGAAGCTCTGGAAACACCATATATTTT. Amino acid sequence: CASSGSGGSSGNTIYF.

This clone was picked up a small number of times. The genes are TRBV9 and TRBJ2-1; unclear D gene. Per germline, CDR1 SGDLS and CDR2 YYNGEE. The V and J ends lost 3 bases and 0 bases respectively, with 13 bases between them. The CDR3 sequence is 16 residues long. CDR3 coding DNA: TGTGCCAGCAGCGCCCATGCCCGTAGCTCCTACAATGAGCAGTTCTTC. It encodes CASSAHARSSYNEQFF.

V usage is TRBV19 and J usage is TRBJ2-3, with a tentative D call TRBD2 (5 bases). V was trimmed by 5 bases and J by 4 bases, leaving 10 bases between them. Germline loops: CDR1 LNHDA, CDR2 SQIVND (reference sequence). The CDR3 is 13 amino acids. CDR3 residues: CASSFLGADTQYF. In DNA, the CDR3 is TGTGCCAGTAGTTTCCTCGGGGCAGATACGCAGTATTTT.

The V and J genes are TRBV7-6 and TRBJ1-2; 10 bases are shared with TRBD1. Germline CDR1 reads SGHVS; CDR2 reads FNYEAQ. This CDR3 has 15 residues. V was pared by 4 bases and J by 7 bases, with 9 bases of the junction left unmatched. This CDR3 reads CASSSPGQGRSGYTF. The CDR3 coding sequence is TGTGCCAGCAGCTCGCCGGGACAGGGGAGGAGTGGCTACACCTTC.

The V gene is TRBV29-1, the J gene TRBJ1-1, with TRBD1 matching 9 bases. Trimming cost V 3 bases and J 4 bases; bases outside gene matches: 0. The germline CDR1 and CDR2 sequences are SQVTM and ANQGSEA. The CDR3 extends over 12 amino acids. The CDR3 region is CSVETGGTEAFF. DNA of the CDR3: TGCAGCGTTGAGACAGGGGGCACTGAAGCTTTCTTT.

This CDR3 is CASRDSSDEQFF. As DNA, the CDR3 is TGTGCCAGCAGGGACAGTAGTGATGAGCAGTTCTTC. The chain combines TRBV5-6 with TRBJ2-1; weak D call: TRBD1 (6 bases). There are 12 residues in the CDR3. Trimming stripped 5 bases from V and 8 bases from J, with 11 bases between. The germline gives CDR1 SGHDT, CDR2 YYEEEE.

This clone came up once. The chain recombines TRBV6-1 with TRBJ2-1, with D possibly TRBD2 on 7 matching bases. The CDR3 spans 15 residues. With 7 bases removed from V and 8 bases from J, the gap between germline ends came to 21 bases. CDR1 and CDR2 from the germline V gene are MNHNS and SASEGT. The DNA for the CDR3 is TGTGCCAGCACTTCCGTAAAGGGGGGGGGCTATGAGCAGTTCTTC. Its protein is CASTSVKGGGYEQFF.

This clone showed up just once. The chain uses TRBV19 and TRBJ1-2; D unresolved. There are 14 residues in the CDR3. Germline CDR1 LNHDA, CDR2 SQIVND (reference sequence). V lost 6 bases and J 0 bases, leaving 11 bases between the germline ends. CDR3 in DNA: TGTGCCAGTAGCGAGACCCCGGCTAACTATGGCTACACCTTC. Protein: CASSETPANYGYTF. Together with reference TRBV19 and TRBJ1-2, the CDR3 gives the full variable domain: DGGITQSPKYLFRKEGQNVTLSCEQNLNHDAMYWYRQDPGQGLRLIYYSQIVNDFQKGDIAEGYSVSREKKESFPLTVTSAQKNPTAFYLCASSETPANYGYTFGSGTRLTVV.

The chain has TRBV6-1 and TRBJ1-2, with 9 bases matching TRBD1. The germline gives CDR1 MNHNS, CDR2 SASEGT. Germline trimming cut 5 bases from V and 10 bases from J; bases unmatched to any gene: 11. The length of the CDR3 is 14 residues. CDR3 region: CASSSGTGSINYTF. In DNA, the CDR3 is TGTGCCAGCAGTTCCGGGACAGGGTCTATCAACTACACCTTC.

The J gene is TRBJ2-7, the V gene TRBV7-2; D is ambiguous. Looked up from germline, CDR1 is SGHTA and CDR2 is FQGNSA. The CDR3 length is 14 residues. V was shortened by 5 bases and J by 3 bases, with 14 bases between the two germline ends. CDR3 in amino acids: CASSPWGLDYEQYF. The CDR3 bases are TGTGCCAGCAGCCCTTGGGGTCTAGACTACGAGCAGTACTTC.

The chain is built from TRBV9 and TRBJ1-2; the match to TRBD1 covers 11 bases. This CDR3 comprises 15 residues. The V segment lost 4 bases and the J segment 1 base; nucleotides outside the gene matches: 3. In germline, CDR1 is SGDLS, CDR2 YYNGEE. This CDR3 is CASSPDRGHNYGYTF. For the CDR3, the DNA is TGTGCCAGCAGCCCGGACAGGGGGCATAACTATGGCTACACCTTC.